These 28 T cell receptor beta chains originate from one sample sequenced in a study of blood T cell repertoires in COVID-19. Using immunoSEQ multiplex PCR, the repertoire was profiled, and TCRdb retains in-frame clones only, with some absent. Of hundreds of thousands of clones in the sample, around four fifths were seen once. Material: peripheral blood. The source of these receptors is a man older than 75 with acute or convalescent COVID-19.

J is TRBJ2-5 and V is TRBV4-1; the match to TRBD2 covers 7 bases. V gave up 4 bases and J gave up 5 bases; unmatched junction bases: 10. Looked up from germline, CDR1 is MGHRA and CDR2 is YSYEKL. The CDR3 spans 15 residues. In nucleotides, the CDR3 is TGCGCCAGCAGCCCCCAGGCTAGCGGTCGGGAGACCCAGTACTTC. Protein product: CASSPQASGRETQYF.

The chain combines TRBV5-1 with TRBJ1-1, with D tentatively TRBD1 (5 bases). The CDR3 is made up of 11 amino acids. Trimming stripped 5 bases from V and 6 bases from J, with 8 bases between. From germline, CDR1 is SGHRS and CDR2 YFSETQ. CDR3 protein: CASRGEAEAFF. In nucleotides, the CDR3 is TGCGCCAGCAGGGGGGAGGCTGAAGCTTTCTTT.

The V and J genes are TRBV27 and TRBJ2-5, with 8 bases matching TRBD1. V lost 5 bases, J lost 2 bases, and 4 bases stayed unmatched. The CDR3 has 14 amino acids. The germline CDR1 and CDR2 sequences are MNHEY and SMNVEV (reference sequence). Here the CDR3 DNA reads TGTGCCAGCAGTCCGGACAGGGTGCAAGAGACCCAGTACTTC. Translation: CASSPDRVQETQYF.

In this sample, this clone turned up once. The chain couples TRBV10-3 to TRBJ2-1, with D tentatively TRBD1 (6 bases). V lost 4 bases and J lost 6, with 10 bases in between. CDR3 length: 13 residues. Germline CDR1 is ENHRY and CDR2 is SYGVKD. The CDR3 region is CAISAQGANEQFF. CDR3 in DNA: TGTGCCATCAGTGCACAGGGAGCCAATGAGCAGTTCTTC.

V gene TRBV7-2 combines with J gene TRBJ2-1; D uncertain. Germline loops: CDR1 SGHTA, CDR2 FQGNSA. V lost 1 base, J lost 2 bases, and 6 bases lay in between. The CDR3 has 14 amino acids. The CDR3 sequence is CASSLGYAYNEQFF. CDR3 sequence (DNA): TGTGCCAGCAGCTTAGGCTACGCCTACAATGAGCAGTTCTTC.

The chain uses TRBV5-5 and TRBJ1-4; 7 positions match TRBD1. V dropped 4 bases and J dropped 1; count of bases not matched to a gene: 13. The CDR3 length is 18 residues. Germline V CDR1 and CDR2: SGHKS, YYEKEE (reference sequence). The DNA for the CDR3 is TGTGCCAGCAGCCCTATCCCGGAGGGGGCTGGAACTAATGAAAAACTGTTTTTT. Translation: CASSPIPEGAGTNEKLFF.

The chain combines TRBV6-5 with TRBJ2-7; no firm D call. Deletions cut 7 bases from V and 7 bases from J, with 20 bases between. The CDR3 sequence is 14 residues long. Germline V gene data show CDR1 as MNHEY and CDR2 as SVGAGI. The CDR3 DNA sequence: TGTGCCAGCAACTTGAGACAAGCCCTAAGAGAGCAGTACTTC. Amino acid sequence: CASNLRQALREQYF.

The rearrangement uses TRBV10-3 and TRBJ2-7; 8 positions agree with TRBD1. Germline lookup yields CDR1 ENHRY and CDR2 SYGVKD. V lost 2 bases to trimming and J lost 1 base; unmatched junction nucleotides: 4. The CDR3 loop spans 15 amino acids. CDR3: CAISEGTGPSYEQYF. In DNA form, the CDR3 reads TGTGCCATCAGTGAGGGGACAGGACCTTCCTACGAGCAGTACTTC.

This clone turned up a few times. The chain employs TRBV5-1 and TRBJ2-5, with 8 nucleotides matching TRBD2. Trimming cost V 3 bases and J 4 bases; bases outside gene matches: 8. Per the germline V gene, CDR1 is SGHRS and CDR2 is YFSETQ. The CDR3 extends over 15 amino acids. In DNA, the CDR3 is TGCGCCAGCAGCTGGACAAGCGGGGGCGGAGAGACCCAGTACTTC. This sequence encodes CASSWTSGGGETQYF.

Only a few counts were recorded for this clone. The CDR3 nucleotides are TGTGCCAGTAGTACCCGCTTGACAGGGGGTACGCATCAGCCCCAGCATTTT. Translating it yields CASSTRLTGGTHQPQHF. The chain employs TRBV19 and TRBJ1-5, with TRBD1 matching 9 bases. The junction had 12 bases not matched to a gene; V was cut back by 4 bases and J by 5 bases. CDR1 is LNHDA and CDR2 is SQIVND in the germline V gene (reference sequence). The CDR3 is made up of 17 amino acids.

The chain couples TRBV5-6 to TRBJ2-3; D is possibly TRBD2 (6 bases). CDR1 is SGHDT, CDR2 YYEEEE, per germline. V was shortened by 3 bases and J by 0 bases, with 14 bases between the two germline ends. CDR3 length: 16 amino acids. The CDR3 reads CASSSLGSGSTDTQYF. In nucleotides, the CDR3 is TGTGCCAGCAGCTCGCTCGGTAGCGGTAGCACAGATACGCAGTATTTT.

This chain uses TRBV3-1 (or the pseudogene TRBV3-2) with TRBJ1-1, with 9 bases matching TRBD1. The CDR3 loop spans 14 amino acids. Germline V gene lookup returns CDR1 LGHDT and CDR2 YNNKEL (reference sequence). The J segment lost 1 base and the V segment lost 5 bases, leaving 2 bases of the junction unmatched. The CDR3 coding sequence is TGTGCCAGCAGCGGACAGGGGCAGAACACTGAAGCTTTCTTT. Translation: CASSGQGQNTEAFF.

This clone has a single count. The chain carries TRBV5-1 and TRBJ1-4, with D unclear. Germline V gene sequence: CDR1 SGHRS, CDR2 YFSETQ. The V and J ends lost 0 bases and 5 bases respectively, with 11 bases between them. CDR3 length equals 15 residues. The CDR3, as DNA: TGCGCCAGCAGCTTGGTTTCTGGTCGGAATGAAAAACTGTTTTTT. Translation gives CASSLVSGRNEKLFF.

V and J are TRBV2 and TRBJ1-2; TRBD1 might be the D (6 bases). Trimming stripped 7 bases from V and 2 bases from J, with 17 bases between. Germline CDR1 and CDR2: SNHLY and FYNNEI. The CDR3 has 15 amino acids. CDR3: CASKGEGGKNYGYTF. The CDR3 nucleotides are TGTGCCAGCAAGGGTGAGGGGGGGAAAAACTATGGCTACACCTTC.

The J gene is TRBJ2-3, the V gene TRBV3-1 (or the pseudogene TRBV3-2); TRBD1 is a possible D gene (5 bases). The CDR3 length is 14 residues. Trimming took off 3 bases at V and 6 bases at J, with 13 bases between the two ends. Germline V gene data show CDR1 as LGHDT and CDR2 as YNNKEL (reference sequence). CDR3 sequence reads: CASSHLPGIDTQYF. The CDR3 coding sequence is TGTGCCAGCAGCCATCTCCCAGGGATTGATACGCAGTATTTT.

The rearrangement joins TRBV28 to TRBJ2-7; D remains ambiguous. Germline CDR1 is MDHEN and CDR2 is SYDVKM. Trimming pared 4 bases from V and 2 bases from J, leaving 3 bases between. There are 11 residues in the CDR3. The CDR3 region is CASSSTYEQYF. In DNA, the CDR3 is TGTGCCAGCAGTTCCACCTACGAGCAGTACTTC.

V usage is TRBV5-8 and J usage is TRBJ2-7; TRBD1 agrees at 9 bases. The CDR3 covers 14 residues. With 4 bases clipped from V and 2 bases from J, the junction kept 4 bases outside the gene matches. Germline V CDR1 and CDR2: SGHTS, YDEGEE. The CDR3 nucleotides are TGTGCCAGCAGCACCGGGACAGGGACCTACGAGCAGTACTTC. Translating it yields CASSTGTGTYEQYF.

Of note for this clone: This sample includes further DNA sequences coding for the same CDR3. V gene TRBV5-1 combines with J gene TRBJ2-7; D might be TRBD1 (5 bases). The germline V and J ends were trimmed by 4 bases and 1 base, with 9 bases remaining between them. The CDR3 sequence is 13 residues long. The V gene's germline CDR1 is SGHRS and CDR2 YFSETQ. CDR3 protein: CASSLQGSYEQYF. DNA for the CDR3: TGCGCCAGCAGCCTCCAGGGATCCTACGAGCAGTACTTC.

The V and J genes are TRBV5-1 and TRBJ2-5; 8 bases align to TRBD1. V trimming: 2 bases; J trimming: 1 base; junction bases outside the gene matches: 7. Looked up from germline, CDR1 is SGHRS and CDR2 is YFSETQ. This CDR3 has 16 amino acids. The CDR3 sequence: CASSFPGGQAQETQYF. The CDR3 region has the DNA TGCGCCAGCAGCTTCCCTGGGGGACAGGCCCAAGAGACCCAGTACTTC. Combining the CDR3 with reference TRBV5-1 and TRBJ2-5 gives the whole variable domain KAGVTQTPRYLIKTRGQQVTLSCSPISGHRSVSWYQQTPGQGLQFLFEYFSETQRNKGNFPGRFSGRQFSNSRSEMNVSTLELGDSALYLCASSFPGGQAQETQYFGPGTRLLVL.

This clone has more than one count but fewer than ten. This chain joins TRBV10-2 and TRBJ2-7; D is unclear. The V end lost 4 bases, the J end lost 3 bases, and 4 bases lay between the germline ends. The CDR3 contains 11 residues. The germline V gene encodes CDR1 WSHSY and CDR2 SAAADI. CDR3 in DNA: TGCGCCAGCAGTGCAGACTACGAGCAGTACTTC. Translation gives CASSADYEQYF.

The rearrangement uses TRBV6-5 and TRBJ1-5; no reliable D call. This CDR3 spans 14 amino acids. The V gene's germline CDR1 is MNHEY and CDR2 SVGAGI. V dropped 5 bases and J dropped 0 bases, with 8 bases sitting between them. In DNA form, the CDR3 reads TGTGCCAGCAGTCGTCTTTATAGCAATCAGCCCCAGCATTTT. Its protein is CASSRLYSNQPQHF.

This clone was seen only a few times. The chain joins TRBV30 to TRBJ2-3; 8 bases line up with TRBD2. The CDR3 runs to 15 residues. CDR1 GTSNPN and CDR2 SVGIG come from the germline V gene (reference sequence). V shed 0 bases and J 2 bases; nucleotides not matched to a gene: 4. Here the CDR3 DNA reads TGTGCCTGGAGTGTCGGCGGGAGGTTCACAGATACGCAGTATTTT. Protein sequence: CAWSVGGRFTDTQYF.

The chain recombines TRBV11-3 with TRBJ2-3; TRBD2 is a possible D gene (6 bases). V lost 0 bases to trimming and J lost 2 bases, with 21 bases between them. This CDR3 region has 19 residues. CDR1 is SGHNT, CDR2 YENEEA, per germline. CDR3 sequence (DNA): TGTGCCAGCAGCTTAGATGAAGGCGGGCAGCGGGCGTACACAGATACGCAGTATTTT. Translation: CASSLDEGGQRAYTDTQYF.

This sequence joins TRBV2 and TRBJ1-3; no clear D. From germline, CDR1 is SNHLY and CDR2 FYNNEI. There are 14 residues in the CDR3. The V gene lost 6 bases and the J gene lost 0 bases, with 9 bases spanning the gap. The CDR3 nucleotides are TGTGCCAGCAGAGAGGGCACCTCTGGAAACACCATATATTTT. It translates to CASREGTSGNTIYF.

The chain couples TRBV19 to TRBJ1-4; perhaps TRBD1 as D (6 bases). The CDR3 is made up of 14 amino acids. The V end lost 10 bases, the J end lost 8 bases, and 20 bases lay between the germline ends. CDR1 is LNHDA and CDR2 is SQIVND in the germline V gene (reference sequence). CDR3 nucleotides: TGTGCCACCCTTCGTGGGGGGGCGAACGAAAAACTGTTTTTT. Translated, it gives CATLRGGANEKLFF.

This clone appeared a few times. This chain links TRBV4-2 with TRBJ1-6; D unclear. The V gene's germline CDR1 is LGHNA and CDR2 YNFKEQ. Trimming shortened V by 0 bases and J by 5 bases, and 11 bases separated the two germline ends. This CDR3 has 16 amino acids. Here the CDR3 DNA reads TGTGCCAGCAGCCAAGAACCGTCGGGTGATAATTCACCCCTCCACTTT. This codes for CASSQEPSGDNSPLHF.

V gene TRBV28 combines with J gene TRBJ1-1; 8 bases are a match to TRBD1. The trim removed 2 bases at V and 6 bases at J, leaving 11 bases unmatched. CDR1 MDHEN and CDR2 SYDVKM come from the germline V gene. The CDR3 consists of 16 residues. CDR3 sequence: CASSLSGQGARAEAFF. The CDR3 DNA reads TGTGCCAGCAGTTTAAGTGGGCAGGGGGCTAGGGCTGAAGCTTTCTTT.

V usage is TRBV5-1 and J usage is TRBJ2-1; tentatively, D is TRBD2 (6 bases). This CDR3 is built from 16 residues. Germline V gene data show CDR1 as SGHRS and CDR2 as YFSETQ. V shed 4 bases and J shed 2 bases, with 16 bases lying between them. The chain's CDR3 is CASSPNTSPTYNEQFF. For the CDR3, the DNA is TGCGCCAGCAGCCCTAATACTAGCCCCACCTACAATGAGCAGTTCTTC.